The T cell receptor beta chain described here comes from a study of chemoradiotherapy in HPV16-positive cancers. The count of this clone is one. V was pared by 4 bases and J by 6 bases, with 13 bases between. The CDR3 has 14 residues. Germline values: CDR1 LGHNA, CDR2 YSLEER. Sequencing used immunoSEQ multiplex PCR; TCRdb keeps in-frame clones, though not all of them. The sample contains about 3,000 clones, 70% to 80% of which appear only once. This chain uses TRBV4-3 with TRBJ2-1, with D possibly called TRBD1 or TRBD2 (5 bases each). The material was tumor tissue, obtained from a patient who underwent chemoradiotherapy. The sequence came from a human donor with HPV-associated anogenital cancer. CDR3 residues: CASSPGPYGNEQFF. The CDR3 DNA reads as TGCGCCAGCAGCCCGGGACCCTACGGCAATGAGCAGTTCTTC.